This T cell receptor beta chain was sequenced during a study of T cells in Graves' hyperthyroidism and ophthalmopathy. General study results and limits: In simple terms, a model built on 13 V-J features told ophthalmopathy apart from stable hyperthyroidism.

Thyroid ultrasound and orbital computed tomography, with clinical symptoms and serum thyroxine and TRAb, informed diagnoses. The table lists this clonotype with many counts. Its target is not known. TCR beta CDR3 sequences were amplified from RNA transcripts. First-round RT-PCR with HTBI primers amplified the TCR CDR3 region. TCRdb re-derived calls from the multiplex PCR reads in MiXCR, one entry per CDR3 protein. This table holds 350,000 to 500,000 distinct CDR3 sequences, about an eighth found once. After removal of 2 bases from V and 7 bases from J, the junction contained 5 bases not matched to a gene. This CDR3 has 14 amino acids. Germline V gene lookup returns CDR1 DFQATT and CDR2 SNEGSKA (reference sequence).

The chain employs TRBV20-1 and TRBJ2-1; the match to TRBD2 covers 10 bases. The sequenced sample consisted of blood. This receptor was identified in a young woman with Graves' hyperthyroidism. The CDR3 DNA is TGCAGTGCTAGAAAGACTAGCGGGCAGAATGAGCAGTTCTTC. This gives the protein CSARKTSGQNEQFF.